The source of this T cell receptor beta chain is a study of blood T cell repertoires in COVID-19. Study details: The study drew acute and convalescent COVID-19 samples from the United States, Italy and Spain. From T cells, B-cell-depleted T cells, or PBMCs came the material, which was cDNA or gDNA.

This table comes from immunoSEQ multiplex PCR, and its TCRdb copy is limited to in-frame clones, with some not included. The sample carries about 480,000 clones, 70% to 90% recorded once. This clone was seen a single time. The V gene's germline CDR1 is SGHAT and CDR2 FQNNGV. V was shortened by 3 bases and J by 3 bases, with 15 bases between the two germline ends. The CDR3 has 15 residues. Recruits, aged about 18 to 95 years, lived in 20 to 30 US areas. Assignments of participants to cohorts depended upon their own reported clinical history. Sequencing was performed on PBMCs or T cells enriched from blood (not recorded which). The sequence came from a woman between 18 and 29 years old with acute COVID-19. The chain uses TRBV11-2 and TRBJ2-7; weak D call: TRBD2 (6 bases). The CDR3 DNA reads TGTGCCAGCAGCTTGGGGAGGAGTAGCCGCTACGAGCAGTACTTC. Protein sequence: CASSLGRSSRYEQYF.